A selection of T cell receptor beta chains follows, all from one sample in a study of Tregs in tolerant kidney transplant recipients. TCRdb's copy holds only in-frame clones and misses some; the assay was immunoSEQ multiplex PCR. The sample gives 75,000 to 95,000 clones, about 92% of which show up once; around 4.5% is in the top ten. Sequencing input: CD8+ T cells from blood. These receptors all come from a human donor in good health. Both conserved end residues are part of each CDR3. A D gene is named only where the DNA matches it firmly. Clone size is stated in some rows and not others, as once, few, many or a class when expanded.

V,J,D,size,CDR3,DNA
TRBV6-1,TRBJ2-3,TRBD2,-,CASKEAGHTDTQYF,TGTGCCAGCAAGGAAGCGGGGCACACAGATACGCAGTATTTT
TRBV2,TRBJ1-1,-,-,CASTPVTPPEAFF,TGTGCCAGTACGCCGGTCACCCCCCCTGAAGCTTTCTTT
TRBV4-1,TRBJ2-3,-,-,CASSQERASTDTQYF,TGCGCCAGCAGCCAAGAAAGGGCCTCCACAGATACGCAGTATTTT
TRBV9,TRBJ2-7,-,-,CASSVVDRYEQYF,TGTGCCAGCAGCGTAGTAGATCGCTACGAGCAGTACTTC
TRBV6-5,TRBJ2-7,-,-,CASSIEGSSYEQYF,TGTGCCAGCAGCATAGAGGGAAGCTCCTACGAGCAGTACTTC
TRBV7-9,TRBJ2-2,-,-,CASSFSPGELFF,TGTGCCAGCAGCTTCTCCCCCGGGGAGCTGTTTTTT
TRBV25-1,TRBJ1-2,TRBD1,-,CASAGTGVFGGYTF,TGTGCCAGCGCCGGAACAGGGGTCTTTGGCGGCTACACCTTC
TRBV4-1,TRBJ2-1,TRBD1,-,CASSQTGSSYNEQFF,TGCGCCAGCAGCCAGACAGGGAGCTCCTACAATGAGCAGTTCTTC
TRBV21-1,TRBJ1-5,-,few,CASSRDRGSNQPQHF,TGTGCCAGCAGCAGGGACAGGGGAAGCAATCAGCCCCAGCATTTT
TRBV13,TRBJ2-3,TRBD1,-,CASSLYGTGGPDTQYF,TGTGCCAGCAGCTTATATGGGACAGGAGGTCCAGATACGCAGTATTTT
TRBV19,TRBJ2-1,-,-,CASSIAGTYYNEQFF,TGTGCCAGTAGTATAGCAGGGACATACTACAATGAGCAGTTCTTC
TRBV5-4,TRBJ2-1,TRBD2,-,CASSLLGLATYNEQFF,TGTGCCAGCAGCCTTCTGGGACTAGCAACCTACAATGAGCAGTTCTTC
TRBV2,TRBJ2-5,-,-,CASSEAWGETQYF,TGTGCCAGCAGTGAGGCTTGGGGAGAGACCCAGTACTTC
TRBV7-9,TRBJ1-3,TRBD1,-,CASSPTTGGETGNTIYF,TGTGCCAGCAGCCCTACGACAGGGGGAGAAACTGGAAACACCATATATTTT
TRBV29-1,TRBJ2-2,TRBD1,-,CSAGTGAAIRPGTGELFF,TGCAGCGCCGGGACAGGGGCGGCGATTCGGCCTGGTACCGGGGAGCTGTTTTTT
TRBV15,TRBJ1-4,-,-,CATSGTSTATNEKLFF,TGTGCCACCTCCGGGACGTCCACGGCGACTAATGAAAAACTGTTTTTT
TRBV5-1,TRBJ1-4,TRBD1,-,CASSLTPGDRLNEKLFF,TGCGCCAGCAGCTTGACCCCTGGGGACAGGCTTAATGAAAAACTGTTTTTT
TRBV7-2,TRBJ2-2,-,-,CASSPGLYTGELFF,TGTGCCAGCAGCCCTGGACTTTACACCGGGGAGCTGTTTTTT
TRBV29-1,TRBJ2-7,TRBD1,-,CSVGTGGTEQYF,TGCAGCGTAGGGACAGGAGGGACCGAGCAGTACTTC
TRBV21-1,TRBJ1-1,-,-,CASSFDRVPQVNERDTEAFF,TGTGCCAGCAGCTTTGACCGGGTACCCCAAGTGAACGAGCGGGACACTGAAGCTTTCTTT
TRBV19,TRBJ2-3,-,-,CATMGVEDTQYF,TGTGCCACCATGGGAGTCGAAGATACGCAGTATTTT
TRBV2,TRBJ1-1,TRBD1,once,CASSEFWTGREAFF,TGTGCCAGCAGTGAATTTTGGACAGGGCGTGAAGCTTTCTTT
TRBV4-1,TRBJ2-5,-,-,CASRGETQYF,TGCGCCAGCAGAGGCGAGACCCAGTACTTC
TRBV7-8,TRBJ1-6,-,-,CASSLVRTGSYNSPLHF,TGTGCCAGCAGCTTAGTTCGGACCGGCTCCTATAATTCACCCCTCCACTTT
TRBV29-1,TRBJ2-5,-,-,CSAIDREEETQYF,TGCAGCGCCATAGACAGGGAGGAAGAGACCCAGTACTTC
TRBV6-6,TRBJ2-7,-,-,CASSALGPSYEQYF,TGTGCCAGCAGTGCCTTGGGACCCTCCTACGAGCAGTACTTC
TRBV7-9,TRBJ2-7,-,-,CASSLGTAYYEQYF,TGTGCCAGCAGCTTAGGGACAGCGTACTACGAGCAGTACTTC
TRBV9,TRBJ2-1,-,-,CASSVVPFSYNEQFF,TGTGCCAGCAGCGTAGTACCCTTCTCCTACAATGAGCAGTTCTTC
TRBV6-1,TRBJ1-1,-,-,CASSESTDPNTEAFF,TGTGCCAGCAGTGAATCCACGGACCCGAACACTGAAGCTTTCTTT
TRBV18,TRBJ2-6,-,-,CASSPWDIPSSGANVLTF,TGTGCCAGCTCACCGTGGGACATACCGAGCTCTGGGGCCAACGTCCTGACTTTC
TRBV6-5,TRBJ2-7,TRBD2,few,CASSPGGGGYEQYF,TGTGCCAGCAGTCCCGGGGGGGGTGGCTACGAGCAGTACTTC
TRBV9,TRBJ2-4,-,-,CASTVGASGKNIQYF,TGTGCCAGCACGGTAGGAGCCTCGGGCAAAAACATTCAGTACTTC
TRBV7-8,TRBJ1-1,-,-,CASSTEQGATEAFF,TGTGCCAGCAGCACCGAACAGGGTGCCACTGAAGCTTTCTTT
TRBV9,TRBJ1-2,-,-,CASRTWDYGYTF,TGTGCCAGCAGGACCTGGGACTATGGCTACACCTTC
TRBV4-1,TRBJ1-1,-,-,CASSQGPANRVLNTEAFF,TGCGCCAGCAGCCAAGGCCCCGCGAACAGAGTGTTGAACACTGAAGCTTTCTTT
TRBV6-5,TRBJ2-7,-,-,CASSYSDGSSYEQYF,TGTGCCAGCAGTTACTCGGACGGGAGCTCCTACGAGCAGTACTTC
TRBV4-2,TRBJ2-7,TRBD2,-,CASSHQLAGGPQEQYF,TGTGCCAGCAGCCACCAACTAGCGGGGGGGCCGCAGGAGCAGTACTTC
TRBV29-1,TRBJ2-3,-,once,CSVEGWDTSLFDTQYF,TGCAGCGTTGAAGGCTGGGACACGTCACTTTTTGATACGCAGTATTTT
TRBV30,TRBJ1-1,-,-,CAWSFALGGMNTEAFF,TGTGCCTGGAGTTTCGCATTAGGGGGAATGAACACTGAAGCTTTCTTT
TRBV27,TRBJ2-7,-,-,CASSSPIGTYPYEQYF,TGTGCCAGCAGTTCTCCTATCGGCACCTACCCCTACGAGCAGTACTTC
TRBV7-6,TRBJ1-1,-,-,CASSLAAQPNTEAFF,TGTGCCAGCAGCTTAGCTGCACAGCCGAACACTGAAGCTTTCTTT
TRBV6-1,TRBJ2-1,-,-,CASSEAQGFSYNEQFF,TGTGCCAGCAGTGAAGCGCAGGGGTTCTCCTACAATGAGCAGTTCTTC